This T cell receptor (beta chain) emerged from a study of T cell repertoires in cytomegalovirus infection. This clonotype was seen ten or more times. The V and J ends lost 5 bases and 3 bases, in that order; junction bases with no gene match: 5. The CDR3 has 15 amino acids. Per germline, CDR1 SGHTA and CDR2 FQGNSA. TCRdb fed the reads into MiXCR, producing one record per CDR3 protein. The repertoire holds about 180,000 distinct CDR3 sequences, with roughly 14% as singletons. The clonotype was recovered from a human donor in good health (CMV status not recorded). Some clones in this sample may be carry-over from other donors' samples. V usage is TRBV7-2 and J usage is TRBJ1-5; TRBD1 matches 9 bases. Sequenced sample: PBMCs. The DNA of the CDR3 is TGTGCCAGCAGCCGGGGACAGGGACCCAATCAGCCCCAGCATTTT. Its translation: CASSRGQGPNQPQHF.